This T cell receptor (beta chain) is from a study of PD-1 blockade in classical Hodgkin lymphoma. Findings and limits, study-wide: Nivolumab initiation under 1 year post-ASCT meant exclusion.

Clones were sequenced by immunoSEQ multiplex PCR, and TCRdb holds only the in-frame ones, with some missing. Seen here are approximately 18,000 clones, 60% to 85% observed once, and the top ten hold roughly 1.8%. This clone was detected once. Its antigen is unidentified. Sample time point: cycle 4 day 1 (C4D1), after 6 weeks of nivolumab. Autologous stem cell transplantation was followed by relapse in every patient, and brentuximab vedotin exposure varied. Magnetic negative selection served to purify CD4+ T cells out of PBMCs that had been thawed. The germline V gene has CDR1 SGHRS and CDR2 YFSETQ. The CDR3 runs to 14 residues. With 0 bases removed from V and 6 bases from J, the gap between germline ends came to 11 bases.

The chain uses TRBV5-1 and TRBJ2-3, with D possibly TRBD2 on 5 matching bases. The specimen comprised CD4+ T cells from blood, sampled before the fourth cycle of nivolumab. This TCR was sampled from a human donor with classical Hodgkin lymphoma. CDR3 sequence reads: CASSLGTFPDTQYF. The CDR3 DNA reads as TGCGCCAGCAGCTTGGGGACTTTCCCCGATACGCAGTATTTT.